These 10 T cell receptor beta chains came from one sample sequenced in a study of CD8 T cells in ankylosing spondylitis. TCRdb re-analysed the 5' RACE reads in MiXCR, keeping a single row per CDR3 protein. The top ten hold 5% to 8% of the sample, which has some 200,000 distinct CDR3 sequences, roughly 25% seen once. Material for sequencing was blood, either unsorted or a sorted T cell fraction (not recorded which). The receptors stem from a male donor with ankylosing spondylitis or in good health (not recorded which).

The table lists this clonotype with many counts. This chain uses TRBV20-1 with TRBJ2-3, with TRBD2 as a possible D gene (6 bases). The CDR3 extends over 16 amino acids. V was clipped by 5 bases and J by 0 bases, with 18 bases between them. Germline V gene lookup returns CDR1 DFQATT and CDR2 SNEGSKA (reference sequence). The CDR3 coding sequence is TGCAGTGCTCCCGGTAGCGGTACTACTAGCACAGATACGCAGTATTTT. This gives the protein CSAPGSGTTSTDTQYF.

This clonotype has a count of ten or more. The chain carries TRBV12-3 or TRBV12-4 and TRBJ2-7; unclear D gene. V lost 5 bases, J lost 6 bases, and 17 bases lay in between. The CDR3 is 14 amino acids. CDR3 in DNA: TGTGCCAGCAGTCAAACCGGCGGTTTGGGCGAGCAGTACTTC. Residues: CASSQTGGLGEQYF.

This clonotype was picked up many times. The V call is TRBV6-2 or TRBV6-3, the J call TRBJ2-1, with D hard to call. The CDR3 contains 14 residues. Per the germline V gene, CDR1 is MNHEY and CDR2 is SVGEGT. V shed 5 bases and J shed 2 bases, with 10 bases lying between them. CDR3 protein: CASSRSRTYNEQFF. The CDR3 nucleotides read TGTGCCAGCAGTAGGAGTAGGACCTACAATGAGCAGTTCTTC.

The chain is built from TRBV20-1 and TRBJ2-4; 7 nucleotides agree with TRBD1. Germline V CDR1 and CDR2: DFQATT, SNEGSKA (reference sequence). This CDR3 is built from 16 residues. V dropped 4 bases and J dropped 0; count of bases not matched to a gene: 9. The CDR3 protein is CSATGQETLAKNIQYF. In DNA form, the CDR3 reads TGCAGTGCTACCGGACAGGAGACACTAGCCAAAAACATTCAGTACTTC.

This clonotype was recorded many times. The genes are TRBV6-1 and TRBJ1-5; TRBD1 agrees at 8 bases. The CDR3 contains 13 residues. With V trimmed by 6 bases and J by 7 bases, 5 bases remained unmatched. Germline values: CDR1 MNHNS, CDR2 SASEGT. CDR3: CASRTGEWQPQHF. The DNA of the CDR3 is TGTGCCAGCAGGACAGGGGAATGGCAGCCCCAGCATTTT.

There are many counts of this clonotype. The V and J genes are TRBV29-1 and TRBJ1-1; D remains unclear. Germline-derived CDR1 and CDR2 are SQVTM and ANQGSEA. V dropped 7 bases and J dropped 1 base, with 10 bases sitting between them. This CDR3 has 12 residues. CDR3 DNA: TGCAGCGGTGGGTGGGGGAACACTGAAGCTTTCTTT. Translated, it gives CSGGWGNTEAFF.

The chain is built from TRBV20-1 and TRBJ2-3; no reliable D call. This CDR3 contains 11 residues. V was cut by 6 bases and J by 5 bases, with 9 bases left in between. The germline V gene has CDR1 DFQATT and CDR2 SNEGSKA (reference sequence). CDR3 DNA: TGCAGTGCAAGCATTCTAGATACGCAGTATTTT. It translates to CSASILDTQYF.

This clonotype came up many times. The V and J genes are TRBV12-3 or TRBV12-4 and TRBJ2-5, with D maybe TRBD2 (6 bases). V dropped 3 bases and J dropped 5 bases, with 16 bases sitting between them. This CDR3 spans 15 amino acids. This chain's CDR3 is CASSFLAQLEETQYF. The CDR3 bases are TGTGCCAGCAGTTTCCTAGCGCAACTCGAGGAGACCCAGTACTTC.

The CDR3 DNA reads TGCAGCGTTGGGAGGGGACAGCTCACAGATACGCAGTATTTT. It codes for CSVGRGQLTDTQYF. V and J are TRBV29-1 and TRBJ2-3; possible D gene TRBD1, 7 bases. The CDR3 consists of 14 residues. V lost 4 bases to trimming and J lost 2 bases, with 13 bases between them. Germline CDR1 SQVTM, CDR2 ANQGSEA.

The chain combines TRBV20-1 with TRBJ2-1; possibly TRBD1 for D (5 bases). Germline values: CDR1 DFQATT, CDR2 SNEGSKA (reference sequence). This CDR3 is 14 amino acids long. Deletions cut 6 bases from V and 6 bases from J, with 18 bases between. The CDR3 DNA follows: TGCAGTGCAGGGGCCGGGTTAGGGCCCAATGAGCAGTTCTTC. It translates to CSAGAGLGPNEQFF.